Following are 12 T cell receptor beta chains from one sample sequenced in a study of T cell changes during pregnancy in multiple sclerosis. Profiled with immunoSEQ multiplex PCR; TCRdb holds only in-frame clones, not every one. The sample lists around 57,000 clones; 91% were seen once. Material: peripheral blood, obtained after pregnancy. The origin of the receptors is a female donor in good health, enrolled as a control in a pregnancy study.

V is TRBV6-1 and J is TRBJ2-1; TRBD2 matches at 11 bases. CDR1 is MNHNS and CDR2 is SASEGT in the germline V gene. Germline trimming cut 6 bases from V and 10 bases from J; bases unmatched to any gene: 11. CDR3 length: 15 residues. The CDR3, as DNA: TGTGCCAGCAGCCCTTGGGATAGCGGGGGGGCCGAGCAGTTCTTC. Protein sequence: CASSPWDSGGAEQFF.

This sequence joins TRBV11-3 and TRBJ2-7; tentatively, D is TRBD1 (5 bases). Per the germline V gene, CDR1 is SGHNT and CDR2 is YENEEA. V shed 2 bases and J shed 1 base, with 9 bases lying between them. The CDR3 contains 14 residues. The CDR3 is CASSLQGSSYEQYF. The CDR3 region has the DNA TGTGCCAGCAGCTTACAGGGATCGTCCTACGAGCAGTACTTC. The full variable domain, rest sourced from reference TRBV11-3 and TRBJ2-7, is EAGVVQSPRYKIIEKKQPVAFWCNPISGHNTLYWYLQNLGQGPELLIRYENEEAVDDSQLPKDRFSAERLKGVDSTLKIQPAELGDSAVYLCASSLQGSSYEQYFGPGTRLTVT.

The CDR3 DNA reads as TGCGCCAGCAGCCAAGGGGACAGGGGGGTCTCTGAAGCTTTCTTT. Translation: CASSQGDRGVSEAFF. The rearrangement links TRBV4-1 to TRBJ1-1, with 11 bases aligning to TRBD1. Germline V gives CDR1 MGHRA, CDR2 YSYEKL. Trimming took 1 base from V and 6 from J; bases not matched to a gene: 4. The CDR3 runs to 15 residues.

This rearrangement joins TRBV30 to TRBJ2-7; the D is unclear. Germline-derived CDR1 and CDR2 are GTSNPN and SVGIG (reference sequence). With 0 bases removed from V and 2 bases from J, the gap between germline ends came to 14 bases. CDR3 length equals 15 residues. The CDR3 loop reads CAWSVLSGGPYEQYF. The CDR3, as DNA: TGTGCCTGGAGTGTACTTTCCGGCGGTCCCTACGAGCAGTACTTC.

The chain recombines TRBV7-2 with TRBJ2-5; D gene uncertain. Germline lookup yields CDR1 SGHTA and CDR2 FQGNSA. V lost 4 bases and J lost 5, with 8 bases in between. CDR3 length: 12 residues. The DNA for the CDR3 is TGTGCCAGCAGCTACCCCGGGGAGACCCAGTACTTC. This codes for CASSYPGETQYF.

The rearrangement uses TRBV5-1 and TRBJ2-5, with 8 bases lining up with TRBD2. The CDR3 is made up of 15 amino acids. Germline V lookup: CDR1 SGHRS, CDR2 YFSETQ. With 0 bases clipped from V and 0 bases from J, the junction kept 1 base outside the gene matches. Here the CDR3 DNA reads TGCGCCAGCAGCTTGGGACTAGCGTACCAAGAGACCCAGTACTTC. As protein: CASSLGLAYQETQYF.

The J gene is TRBJ1-1, the V gene TRBV29-1; TRBD1 agrees at 9 bases. Unmatched junction bases numbered 4, after V lost 4 bases and J lost 4 bases. Germline V lookup: CDR1 SQVTM, CDR2 ANQGSEA. The CDR3 totals 13 residues. This CDR3 is CSVGDRDSTEAFF. The CDR3, as DNA: TGCAGCGTTGGGGACAGGGATTCCACTGAAGCTTTCTTT.

CDR3 sequence: CAIEPSVDYSREQFF. CDR3 DNA: TGTGCCATCGAACCTAGCGTGGATTATTCCCGGGAGCAGTTCTTC. This chain uses TRBV2 with TRBJ2-1; possible D gene TRBD2, 6 bases. Germline V gene sequence: CDR1 SNHLY, CDR2 FYNNEI. Trimming stripped 10 bases from V and 10 bases from J, with 26 bases between. CDR3 length: 15 amino acids.

The chain has TRBV7-6 and TRBJ2-7; TRBD1 matches 7 bases. The CDR3 loop spans 14 amino acids. The junction had 1 base not matched to a gene; V was cut back by 1 base and J by 1 base. The germline V gene has CDR1 SGHVS and CDR2 FNYEAQ. For the CDR3, the DNA is TGTGCCAGCAGCTTAGGGGGACAGTCCTACGAGCAGTACTTC. This encodes CASSLGGQSYEQYF. Filled out from reference TRBV7-6 and TRBJ2-7, the complete variable domain reads GAGVSQSPRYKVTKRGQDVALRCDPISGHVSLYWYRQALGQGPEFLTYFNYEAQQDKSGLPNDRFSAERPEGSISTLTIQRTEQRDSAMYRCASSLGGQSYEQYFGPGTRLTVT.

The gene calls are TRBV7-9 and TRBJ2-1, with 8 bases that match TRBD1. Germline V gene data show CDR1 as SEHNR and CDR2 as FQNEAQ (reference sequence). The CDR3 loop spans 15 amino acids. The J segment lost 8 bases and the V segment lost 5 bases, leaving 11 bases of the junction unmatched. The CDR3 spells CASSAGTGEGDEQFF. In nucleotides, the CDR3 is TGTGCCAGCAGCGCCGGGACAGGTGAAGGCGATGAGCAGTTCTTC.

This clone was found once. The CDR3 nucleotides are TGCGCCAGCAGCAAAGAACAGGGGGCCTATGGCTACACCTTC. Its protein is CASSKEQGAYGYTF. This chain connects TRBV5-1 to TRBJ1-2; 9 bases agree with TRBD1. After removal of 4 bases from V and 4 bases from J, the junction contained 5 bases not matched to a gene. The CDR3 extends over 14 amino acids. Germline CDR1 SGHRS, CDR2 YFSETQ.

Details on this clone: Additional DNA sequences in this sample encode the identical CDR3. V gene TRBV5-6 combines with J gene TRBJ1-1, with D possibly being TRBD1 (5 bases). V was shortened by 4 bases and J by 1 base, with 8 bases between the two germline ends. CDR1 and CDR2 from the germline V gene are SGHDT and YYEEEE. The CDR3 runs to 13 residues. In DNA form, the CDR3 reads TGTGCCAGCAGCGGCGGGGGGAACACTGAAGCTTTCTTT. This codes for CASSGGGNTEAFF. The full variable domain, in which reference TRBV5-6 and TRBJ1-1 provide the parts outside the CDR3, is DAGVTQSPTHLIKTRGQQVTLRCSPKSGHDTVSWYQQALGQGPQFIFQYYEEEERQRGNFPDRFSGHQFPNYSSELNVNALLLGDSALYLCASSGGGNTEAFFGQGTRLTVV.